The T cell receptor (beta chain) under discussion was sequenced for a study of blood T cell repertoires in COVID-19. In the study overall: Donors in the United States, Italy and Spain gave samples during acute or convalescent COVID-19.

Germline assignment: CDR1 SGHRS and CDR2 YFSETQ. V trimming: 4 bases; J trimming: 0 bases; junction bases outside the gene matches: 5. This CDR3 has 16 residues. The study recruited people aged 18 to 89 years across around 24 US areas. Assignment of participants to cohorts was predicated upon participant-reported clinical history. Cohort 3 recovered donors had two negative PCRs, clearance, or symptom resolution. Using immunoSEQ multiplex PCR, the repertoire was profiled, and TCRdb retains in-frame clones only, with some absent. The table records 400,000 to 450,000 clones, 85% to 90% of them present only once.

The TCR comes from a man aged 30-40 years who had recovered from COVID-19. The chain uses TRBV5-1 and TRBJ2-1; 9 nucleotides line up with TRBD2. The sample consisted of PBMCs or T cells enriched from blood (not recorded which). CDR3 residues: CASSDPTSGSYNEQFF. DNA for the CDR3: TGCGCCAGCAGCGATCCGACTAGCGGCTCCTACAATGAGCAGTTCTTC.